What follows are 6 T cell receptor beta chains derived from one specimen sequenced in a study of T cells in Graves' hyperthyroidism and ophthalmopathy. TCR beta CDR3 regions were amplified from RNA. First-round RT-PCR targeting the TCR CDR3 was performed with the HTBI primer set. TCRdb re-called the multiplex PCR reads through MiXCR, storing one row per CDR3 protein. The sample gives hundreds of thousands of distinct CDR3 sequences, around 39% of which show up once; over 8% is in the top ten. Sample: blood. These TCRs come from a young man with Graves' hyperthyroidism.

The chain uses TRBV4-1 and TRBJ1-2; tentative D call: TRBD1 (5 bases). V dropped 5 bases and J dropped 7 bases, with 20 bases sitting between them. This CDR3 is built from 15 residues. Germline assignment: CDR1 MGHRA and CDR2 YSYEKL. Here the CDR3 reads CASSSFTGTSGGYTF. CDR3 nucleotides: TGCGCCAGCAGCTCCTTCACCGGGACGTCGGGTGGCTACACCTTC.

The CDR3 loop is CASSQEVPENTGELFF. The CDR3 DNA reads as TGCGCCAGCAGCCAAGAAGTTCCGGAGAACACCGGGGAGCTGTTTTTT. This chain joins TRBV4-1 and TRBJ2-2; no reliable D call. V was shortened by 0 bases and J by 1 base, with 9 bases between the two germline ends. The CDR3 runs 16 residues. Germline V gene data show CDR1 as MGHRA and CDR2 as YSYEKL.

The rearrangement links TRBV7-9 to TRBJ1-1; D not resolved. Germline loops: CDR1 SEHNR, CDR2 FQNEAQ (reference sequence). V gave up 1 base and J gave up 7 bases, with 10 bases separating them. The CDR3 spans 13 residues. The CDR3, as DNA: TGTGCCAGCAGCTTAGGGGCACCCGGTGAAGCTTTCTTT. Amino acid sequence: CASSLGAPGEAFF. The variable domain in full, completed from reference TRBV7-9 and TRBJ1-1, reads DTGVSQNPRHKITKRGQNVTFRCDPISEHNRLYWYRQTLGQGPEFLTYFQNEAQLEKSRLLSDRFSAERPKGSFSTLEIQRTEQGDSAMYLCASSLGAPGEAFFGQGTRLTVV.

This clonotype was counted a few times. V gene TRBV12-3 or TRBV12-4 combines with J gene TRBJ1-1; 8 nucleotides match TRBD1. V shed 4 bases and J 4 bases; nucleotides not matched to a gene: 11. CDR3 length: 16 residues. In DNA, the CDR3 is TGTGCCAGCAGTTCGGACAGGGCCTGGGGAGGCACTGAAGCTTTCTTT. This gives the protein CASSSDRAWGGTEAFF.

CDR3 protein: CASSRNLRPQHF. The CDR3, as DNA: TGTGCCAGCAGCAGAAACCTACGGCCCCAGCATTTT. This chain uses TRBV12-3 or TRBV12-4 with TRBJ1-5; D gene uncertain. The CDR3 totals 12 residues. The V end was cut by 6 bases, the J end by 9 bases, with 12 bases between.

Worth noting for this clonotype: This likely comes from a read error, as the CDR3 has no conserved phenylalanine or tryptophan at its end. The CDR3 loop is CASSQESEQYL. Written as DNA, the CDR3 is TGCGCCAGCAGCCAAGAGTCCGAGCAGTACCTC. The chain carries TRBV7-6 and TRBJ2-7; D call uncertain. CDR1 and CDR2 (germline): SGHVS, FNYEAQ. This CDR3 has 11 amino acids.